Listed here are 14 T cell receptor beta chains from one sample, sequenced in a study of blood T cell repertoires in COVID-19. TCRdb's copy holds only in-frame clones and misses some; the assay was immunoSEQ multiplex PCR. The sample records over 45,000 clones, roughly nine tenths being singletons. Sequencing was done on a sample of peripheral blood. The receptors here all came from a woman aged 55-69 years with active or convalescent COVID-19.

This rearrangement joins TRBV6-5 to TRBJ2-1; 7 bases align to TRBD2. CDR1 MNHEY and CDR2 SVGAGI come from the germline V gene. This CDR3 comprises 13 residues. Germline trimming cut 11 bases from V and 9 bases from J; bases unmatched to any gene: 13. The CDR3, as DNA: TGTGCCTCGACGGCGGGGGAGTGGGGTGAGCAGTTCTTC. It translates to CASTAGEWGEQFF.

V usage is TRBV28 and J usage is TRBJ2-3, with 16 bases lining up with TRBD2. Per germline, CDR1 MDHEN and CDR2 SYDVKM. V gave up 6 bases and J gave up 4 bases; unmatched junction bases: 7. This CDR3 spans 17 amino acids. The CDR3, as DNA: TGTGCCAGCAGCAACATCGGGACTAGCGGGGGGGCAGATACGCAGTATTTT. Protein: CASSNIGTSGGADTQYF.

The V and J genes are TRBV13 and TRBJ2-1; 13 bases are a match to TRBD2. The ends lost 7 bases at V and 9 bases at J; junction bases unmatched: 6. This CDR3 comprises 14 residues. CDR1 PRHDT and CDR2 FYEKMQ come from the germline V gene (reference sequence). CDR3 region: CASITSGGDREQFF. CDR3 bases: TGTGCCAGCATTACTAGCGGGGGGGACCGTGAGCAGTTCTTC.

The CDR3 bases are TGCGCCAGCAGCCCGGGACAGACAAATGAAAAACTGTTTTTT. Amino acid sequence: CASSPGQTNEKLFF. The rearrangement joins TRBV5-1 to TRBJ1-4; 7 bases agree with TRBD1. CDR3 size: 14 residues. The ends lost 4 bases at V and 5 bases at J; junction bases unmatched: 5. Germline loops: CDR1 SGHRS, CDR2 YFSETQ.

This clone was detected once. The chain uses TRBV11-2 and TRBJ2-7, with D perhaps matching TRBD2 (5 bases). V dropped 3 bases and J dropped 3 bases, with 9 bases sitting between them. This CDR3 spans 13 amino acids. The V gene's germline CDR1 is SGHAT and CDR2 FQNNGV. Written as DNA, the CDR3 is TGTGCCAGCAGCTTGACGGGAAACTACGAGCAGTACTTC. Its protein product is CASSLTGNYEQYF.

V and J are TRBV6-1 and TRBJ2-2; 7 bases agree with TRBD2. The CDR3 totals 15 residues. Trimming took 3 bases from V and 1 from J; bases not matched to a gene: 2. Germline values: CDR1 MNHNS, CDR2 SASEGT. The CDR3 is CASSDIAGNTGELFF. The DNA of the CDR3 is TGTGCCAGCAGTGACATAGCGGGGAACACCGGGGAGCTGTTTTTT.

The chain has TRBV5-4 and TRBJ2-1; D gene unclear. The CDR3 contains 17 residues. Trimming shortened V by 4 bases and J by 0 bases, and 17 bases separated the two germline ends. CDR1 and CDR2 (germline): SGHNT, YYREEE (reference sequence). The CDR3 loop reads CASSLRLTSDSYNEQFF. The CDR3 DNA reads TGTGCCAGCAGCCTCCGACTGACCTCCGACTCCTACAATGAGCAGTTCTTC.

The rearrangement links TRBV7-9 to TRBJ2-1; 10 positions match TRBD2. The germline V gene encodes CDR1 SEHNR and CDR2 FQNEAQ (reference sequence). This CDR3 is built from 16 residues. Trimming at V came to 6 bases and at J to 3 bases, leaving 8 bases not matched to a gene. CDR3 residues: CASSPSGRALYNEQFF. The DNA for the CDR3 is TGTGCCAGCAGTCCCAGCGGGAGGGCCCTCTACAATGAGCAGTTCTTC.

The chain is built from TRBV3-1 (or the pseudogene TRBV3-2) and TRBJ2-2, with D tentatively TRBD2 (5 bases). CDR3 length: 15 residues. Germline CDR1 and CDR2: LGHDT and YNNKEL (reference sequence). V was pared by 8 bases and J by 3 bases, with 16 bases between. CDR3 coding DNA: TGTGCCAGCTCTCCAAGACGGGATTACACCGGGGAGCTGTTTTTT. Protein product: CASSPRRDYTGELFF.

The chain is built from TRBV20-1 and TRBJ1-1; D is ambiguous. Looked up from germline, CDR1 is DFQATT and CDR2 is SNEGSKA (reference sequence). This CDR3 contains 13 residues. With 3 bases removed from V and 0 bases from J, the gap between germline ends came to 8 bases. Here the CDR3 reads CSASVSVNTEAFF. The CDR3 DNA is TGCAGTGCTAGTGTCAGCGTGAACACTGAAGCTTTCTTT.

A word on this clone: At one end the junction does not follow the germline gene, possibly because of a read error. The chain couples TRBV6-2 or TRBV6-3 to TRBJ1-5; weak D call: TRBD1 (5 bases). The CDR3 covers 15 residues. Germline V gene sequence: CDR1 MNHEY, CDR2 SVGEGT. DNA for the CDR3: TGTGCCAGCAGCTACTCAGGAGGGGGCAATCAGCCCCAGCATTTT. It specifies CASSYSGGGNQPQHF.

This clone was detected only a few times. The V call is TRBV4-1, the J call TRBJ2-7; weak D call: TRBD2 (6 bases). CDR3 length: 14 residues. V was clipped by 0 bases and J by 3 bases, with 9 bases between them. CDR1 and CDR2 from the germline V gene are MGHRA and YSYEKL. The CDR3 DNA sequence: TGCGCCAGCAGCCAAGACGGGGGAGACTACGAGCAGTACTTC. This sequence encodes CASSQDGGDYEQYF.

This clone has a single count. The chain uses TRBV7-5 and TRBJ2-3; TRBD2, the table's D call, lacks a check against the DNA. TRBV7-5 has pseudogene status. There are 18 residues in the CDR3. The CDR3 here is CVRSSPGGLESDFDTQYF. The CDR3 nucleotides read TGTGTCAGAAGCTCCCCTGGGGGACTCGAATCAGATTTTGATACGCAGTATTTT.

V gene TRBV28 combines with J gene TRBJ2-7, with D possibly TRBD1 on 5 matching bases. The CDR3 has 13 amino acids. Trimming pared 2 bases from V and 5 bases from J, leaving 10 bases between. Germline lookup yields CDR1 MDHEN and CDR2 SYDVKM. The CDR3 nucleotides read TGTGCCAGCAGTTTAGCAGGGTGGGACGAGCAGTACTTC. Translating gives CASSLAGWDEQYF.